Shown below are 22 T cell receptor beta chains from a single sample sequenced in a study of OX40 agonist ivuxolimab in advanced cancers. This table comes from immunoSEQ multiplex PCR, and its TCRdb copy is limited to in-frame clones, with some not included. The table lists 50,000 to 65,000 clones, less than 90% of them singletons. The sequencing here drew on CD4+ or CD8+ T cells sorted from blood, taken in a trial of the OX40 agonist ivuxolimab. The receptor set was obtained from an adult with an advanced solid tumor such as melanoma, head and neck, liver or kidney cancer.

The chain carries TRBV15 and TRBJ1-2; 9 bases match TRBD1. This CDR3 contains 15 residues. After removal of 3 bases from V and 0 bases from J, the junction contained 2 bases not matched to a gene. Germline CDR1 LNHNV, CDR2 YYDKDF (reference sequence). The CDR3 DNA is TGTGCCACCAGCAGGGACAGGGGAACTAACTATGGCTACACCTTC. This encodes CATSRDRGTNYGYTF.

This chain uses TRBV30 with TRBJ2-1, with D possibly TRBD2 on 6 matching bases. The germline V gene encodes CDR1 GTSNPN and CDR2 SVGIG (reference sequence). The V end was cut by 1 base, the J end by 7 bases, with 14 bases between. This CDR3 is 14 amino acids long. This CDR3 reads CAWSGGVVVNEQFF. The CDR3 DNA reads TGTGCCTGGAGTGGGGGGGTCGTAGTTAATGAGCAGTTCTTC.

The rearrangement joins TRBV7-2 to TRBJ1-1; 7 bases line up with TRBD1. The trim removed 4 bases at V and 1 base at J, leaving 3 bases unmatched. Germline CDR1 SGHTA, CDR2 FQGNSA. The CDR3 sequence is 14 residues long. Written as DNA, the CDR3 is TGTGCCAGCAGCTGGGGACAGTGGAACACTGAAGCTTTCTTT. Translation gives CASSWGQWNTEAFF.

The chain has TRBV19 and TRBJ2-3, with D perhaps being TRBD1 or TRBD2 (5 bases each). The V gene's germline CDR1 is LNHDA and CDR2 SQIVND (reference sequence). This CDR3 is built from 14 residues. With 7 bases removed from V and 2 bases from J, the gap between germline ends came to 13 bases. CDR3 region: CASKNRRHTDTQYF. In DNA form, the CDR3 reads TGTGCCAGTAAGAACAGGAGGCACACAGATACGCAGTATTTT.

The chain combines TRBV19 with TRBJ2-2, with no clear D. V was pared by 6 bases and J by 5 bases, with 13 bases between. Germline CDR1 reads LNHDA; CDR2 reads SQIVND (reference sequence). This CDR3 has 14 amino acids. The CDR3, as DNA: TGTGCCAGTAGGGACGCAGGATGGACCGGGGAGCTGTTTTTT. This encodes CASRDAGWTGELFF.

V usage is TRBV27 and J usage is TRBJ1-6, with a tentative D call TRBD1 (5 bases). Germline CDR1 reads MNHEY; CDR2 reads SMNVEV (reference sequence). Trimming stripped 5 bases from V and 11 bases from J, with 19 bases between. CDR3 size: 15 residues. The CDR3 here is CASSPLPWTRPPLHF. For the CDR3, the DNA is TGTGCCAGCAGTCCCCTCCCCTGGACAAGGCCACCCCTCCACTTT.

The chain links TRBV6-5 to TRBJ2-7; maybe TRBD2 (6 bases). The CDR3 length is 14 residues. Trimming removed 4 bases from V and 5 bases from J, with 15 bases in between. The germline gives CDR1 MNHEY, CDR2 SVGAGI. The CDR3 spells CASSSYSGGNEQYF. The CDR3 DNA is TGTGCCAGCAGTTCGTACAGCGGCGGGAACGAGCAGTACTTC.

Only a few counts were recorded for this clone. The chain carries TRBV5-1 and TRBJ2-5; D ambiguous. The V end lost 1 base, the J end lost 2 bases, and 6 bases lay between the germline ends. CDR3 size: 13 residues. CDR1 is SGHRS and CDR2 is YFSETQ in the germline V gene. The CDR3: CASSLSLQETQYF. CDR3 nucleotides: TGCGCCAGCAGCTTGAGTCTGCAAGAGACCCAGTACTTC.

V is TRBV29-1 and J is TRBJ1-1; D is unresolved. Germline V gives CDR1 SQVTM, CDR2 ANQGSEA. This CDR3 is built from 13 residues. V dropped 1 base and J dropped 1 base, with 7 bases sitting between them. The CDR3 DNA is TGCAGCGTTGAAGGTGGTGGGAACACTGAAGCTTTCTTT. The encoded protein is CSVEGGGNTEAFF.

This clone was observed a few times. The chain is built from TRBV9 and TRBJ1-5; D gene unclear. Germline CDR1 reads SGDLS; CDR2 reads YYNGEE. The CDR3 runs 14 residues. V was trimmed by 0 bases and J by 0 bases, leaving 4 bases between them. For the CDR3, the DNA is TGTGCCAGCAGCGTAGCTCCTAGCAATCAGCCCCAGCATTTT. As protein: CASSVAPSNQPQHF.

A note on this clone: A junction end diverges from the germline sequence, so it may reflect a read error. The DNA for the CDR3 is TGTGCCTGGAGTTTCTCGAGGACTAGCGGGAAGCTGTTTTTT. Protein: CAWSFSRTSGKLFF. V is TRBV30 and J is TRBJ2-2; TRBD2 aligns across 12 bases. The CDR3 runs 14 residues. Germline-derived CDR1 and CDR2 are GTSNPN and SVGIG (reference sequence).

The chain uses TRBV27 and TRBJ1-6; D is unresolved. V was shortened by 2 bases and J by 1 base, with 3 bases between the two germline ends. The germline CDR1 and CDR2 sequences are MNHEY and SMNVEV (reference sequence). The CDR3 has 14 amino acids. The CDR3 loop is CASSLGSYNSPLHF. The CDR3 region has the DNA TGTGCCAGCAGTTTAGGTTCCTATAATTCACCCCTCCACTTT.

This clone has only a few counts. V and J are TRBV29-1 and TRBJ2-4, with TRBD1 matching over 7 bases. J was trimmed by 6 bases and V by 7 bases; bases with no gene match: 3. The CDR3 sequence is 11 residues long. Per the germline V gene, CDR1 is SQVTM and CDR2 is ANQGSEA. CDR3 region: CSAGTVNIQYF. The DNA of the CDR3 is TGCAGCGCTGGGACAGTAAACATTCAGTACTTC.

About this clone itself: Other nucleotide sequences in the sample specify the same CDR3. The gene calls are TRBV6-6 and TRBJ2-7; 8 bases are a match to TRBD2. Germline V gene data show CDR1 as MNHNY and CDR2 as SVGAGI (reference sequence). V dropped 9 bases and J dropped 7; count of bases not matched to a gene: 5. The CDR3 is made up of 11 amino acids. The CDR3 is CASLAGREQYF. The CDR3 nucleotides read TGTGCCAGTCTAGCGGGCCGGGAGCAGTACTTC.

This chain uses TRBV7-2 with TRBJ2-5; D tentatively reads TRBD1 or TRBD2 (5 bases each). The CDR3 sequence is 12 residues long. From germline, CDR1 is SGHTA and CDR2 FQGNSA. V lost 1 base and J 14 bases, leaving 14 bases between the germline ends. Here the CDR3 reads CASSLGGPRGYF. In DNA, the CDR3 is TGTGCCAGCAGCTTAGGTGGGCCGAGGGGCTACTTC.

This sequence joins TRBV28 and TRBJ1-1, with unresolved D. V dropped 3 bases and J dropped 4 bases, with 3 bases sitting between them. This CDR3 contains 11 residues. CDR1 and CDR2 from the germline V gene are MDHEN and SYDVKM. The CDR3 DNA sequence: TGTGCCAGCAGTTTTCTCACTGAAGCTTTCTTT. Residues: CASSFLTEAFF.

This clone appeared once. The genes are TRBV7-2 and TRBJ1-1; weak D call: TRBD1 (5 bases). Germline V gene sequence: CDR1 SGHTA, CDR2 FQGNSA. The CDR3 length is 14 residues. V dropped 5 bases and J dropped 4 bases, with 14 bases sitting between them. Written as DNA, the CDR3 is TGTGCCAGCAGCCTTTCCGCAGGGACCACTGAAGCTTTCTTT. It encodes CASSLSAGTTEAFF.

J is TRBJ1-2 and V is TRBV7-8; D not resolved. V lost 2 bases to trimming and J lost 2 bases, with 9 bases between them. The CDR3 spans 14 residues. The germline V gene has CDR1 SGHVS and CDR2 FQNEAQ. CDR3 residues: CASSLRGQNYGYTF. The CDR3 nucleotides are TGTGCCAGCAGCTTAAGAGGGCAGAACTATGGCTACACCTTC.

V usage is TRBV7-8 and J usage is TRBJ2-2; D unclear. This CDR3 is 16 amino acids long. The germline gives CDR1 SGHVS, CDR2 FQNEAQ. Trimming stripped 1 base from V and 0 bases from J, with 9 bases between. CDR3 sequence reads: CASSLETGSNTGELFF. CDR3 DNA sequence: TGTGCCAGCAGCTTAGAGACGGGCTCGAACACCGGGGAGCTGTTTTTT. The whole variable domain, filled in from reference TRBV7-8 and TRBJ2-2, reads GAGVSQSPRYKVAKRGQDVALRCDPISGHVSLFWYQQALGQGPEFLTYFQNEAQLDKSGLPSDRFFAERPEGSVSTLKIQRTQQEDSAVYLCASSLETGSNTGELFFGEGSRLTVL.

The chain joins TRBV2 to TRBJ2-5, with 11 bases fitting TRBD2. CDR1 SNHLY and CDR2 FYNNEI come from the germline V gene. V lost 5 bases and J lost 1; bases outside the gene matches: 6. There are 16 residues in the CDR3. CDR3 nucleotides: TGTGCCAGCAGTCTTTCCGGGACTAGCGGCCAAGAGACCCAGTACTTC. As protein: CASSLSGTSGQETQYF.

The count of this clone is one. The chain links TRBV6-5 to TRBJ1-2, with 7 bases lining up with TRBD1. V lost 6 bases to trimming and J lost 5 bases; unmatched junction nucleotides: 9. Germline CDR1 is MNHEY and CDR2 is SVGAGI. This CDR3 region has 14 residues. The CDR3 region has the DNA TGTGCCAGCAGCCGGGACAGCTCCCTATATGGCTACACCTTC. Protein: CASSRDSSLYGYTF.

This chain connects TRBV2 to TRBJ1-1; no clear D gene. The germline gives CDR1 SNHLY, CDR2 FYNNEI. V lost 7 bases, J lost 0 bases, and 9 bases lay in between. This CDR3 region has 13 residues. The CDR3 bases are TGTGCCAGCACGGTATTAATGAACACTGAAGCTTTCTTT. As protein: CASTVLMNTEAFF. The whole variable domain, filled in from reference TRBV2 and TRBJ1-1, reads EPEVTQTPSHQVTQMGQEVILRCVPISNHLYFYWYRQILGQKVEFLVSFYNNEISEKSEIFDDQFSVERPDGSNFTLKIRSTKLEDSAMYFCASTVLMNTEAFFGQGTRLTVV.